The source of this TCR beta chain is a study of monozygotic twins with inflammatory bowel disease. Study conclusions and caveats: Clonotype overlap with others was lower in IBD patients than in healthy twins, a difference that was greatest with disease activity.

The UMIs contained a 6-nucleotide sample barcode. They were added by template switching during cDNA synthesis. TCRdb reprocessed the 5' RACE reads and stores each CDR3 protein as one record, lacking DNA. The repertoire table contains about 160,000 distinct CDR3 sequences. A remark on this clonotype: Antigen specificity is unknown.

With no T cell sorting beforehand, total RNA was isolated from whole blood. The sample was blood. This TCR was recovered from a human donor with ulcerative colitis or Crohn's disease, or a healthy co-twin of an affected twin (not recorded which).

CDR3: CASSLSPGSSYSNQPQHF. The genes are TRBV5-5 and TRBJ1-5. The germline V gene encodes CDR1 SGHKS and CDR2 YYEKEE (reference sequence). This CDR3 region has 18 residues.